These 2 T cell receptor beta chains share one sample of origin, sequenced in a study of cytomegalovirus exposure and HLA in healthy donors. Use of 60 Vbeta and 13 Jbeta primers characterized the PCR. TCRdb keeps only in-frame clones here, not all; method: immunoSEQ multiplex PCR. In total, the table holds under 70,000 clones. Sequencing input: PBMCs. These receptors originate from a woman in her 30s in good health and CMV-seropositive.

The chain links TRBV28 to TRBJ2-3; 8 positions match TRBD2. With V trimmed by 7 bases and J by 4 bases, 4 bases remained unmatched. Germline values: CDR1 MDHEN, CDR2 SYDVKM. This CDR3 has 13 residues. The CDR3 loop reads CASNGGAADTQYF. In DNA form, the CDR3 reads TGTGCCAGCAACGGGGGGGCAGCAGATACGCAGTATTTT. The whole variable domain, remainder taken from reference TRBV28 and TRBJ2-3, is DVKVTQSSRYLVKRTGEKVFLECVQDMDHENMFWYRQDPGLGLRLIYFSYDVKMKEKGDIPEGYSVSREKKERFSLILESASTNQTSMYLCASNGGAADTQYFGPGTRLTVL.

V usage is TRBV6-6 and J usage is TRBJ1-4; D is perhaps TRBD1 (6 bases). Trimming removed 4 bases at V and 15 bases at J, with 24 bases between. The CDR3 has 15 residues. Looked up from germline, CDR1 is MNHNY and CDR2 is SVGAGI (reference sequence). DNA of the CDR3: TGTGCCAGCAGTTCCCCCGGACAGATTCTAAAAACGGTGTTTTTT. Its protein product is CASSSPGQILKTVFF.